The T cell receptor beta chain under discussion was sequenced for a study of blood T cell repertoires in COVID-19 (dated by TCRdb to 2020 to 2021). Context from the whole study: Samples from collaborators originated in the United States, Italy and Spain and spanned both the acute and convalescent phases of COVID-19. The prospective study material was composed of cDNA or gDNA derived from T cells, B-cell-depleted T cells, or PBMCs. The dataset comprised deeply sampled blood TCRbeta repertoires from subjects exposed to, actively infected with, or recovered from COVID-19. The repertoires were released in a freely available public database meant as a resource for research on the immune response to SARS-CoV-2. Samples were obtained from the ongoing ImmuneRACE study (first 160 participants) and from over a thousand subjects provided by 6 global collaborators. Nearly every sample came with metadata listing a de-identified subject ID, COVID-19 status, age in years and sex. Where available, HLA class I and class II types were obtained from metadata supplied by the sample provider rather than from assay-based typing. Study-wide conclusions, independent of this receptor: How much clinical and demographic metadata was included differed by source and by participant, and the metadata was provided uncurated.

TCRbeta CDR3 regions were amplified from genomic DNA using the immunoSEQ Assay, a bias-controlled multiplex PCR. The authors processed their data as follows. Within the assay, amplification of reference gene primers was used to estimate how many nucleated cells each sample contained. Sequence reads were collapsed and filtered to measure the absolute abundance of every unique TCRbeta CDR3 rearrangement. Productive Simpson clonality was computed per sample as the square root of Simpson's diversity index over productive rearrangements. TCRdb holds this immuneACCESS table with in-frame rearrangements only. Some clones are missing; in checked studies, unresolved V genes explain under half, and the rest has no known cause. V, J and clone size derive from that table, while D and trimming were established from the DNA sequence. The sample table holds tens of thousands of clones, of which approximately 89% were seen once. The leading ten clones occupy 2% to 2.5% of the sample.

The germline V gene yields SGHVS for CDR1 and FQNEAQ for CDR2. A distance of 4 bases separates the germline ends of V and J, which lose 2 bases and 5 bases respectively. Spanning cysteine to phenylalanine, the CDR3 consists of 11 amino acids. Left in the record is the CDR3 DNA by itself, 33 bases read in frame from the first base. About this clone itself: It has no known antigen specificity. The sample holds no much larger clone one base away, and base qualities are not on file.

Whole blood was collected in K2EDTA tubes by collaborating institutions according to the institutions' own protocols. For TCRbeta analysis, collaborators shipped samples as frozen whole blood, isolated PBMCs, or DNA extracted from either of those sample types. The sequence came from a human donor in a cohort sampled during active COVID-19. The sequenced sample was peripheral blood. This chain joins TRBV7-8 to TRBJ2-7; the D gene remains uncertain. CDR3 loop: CASSLSHEQYF. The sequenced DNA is TGTGCCAGCAGCTTAAGCCACGAGCAGTACTTC.